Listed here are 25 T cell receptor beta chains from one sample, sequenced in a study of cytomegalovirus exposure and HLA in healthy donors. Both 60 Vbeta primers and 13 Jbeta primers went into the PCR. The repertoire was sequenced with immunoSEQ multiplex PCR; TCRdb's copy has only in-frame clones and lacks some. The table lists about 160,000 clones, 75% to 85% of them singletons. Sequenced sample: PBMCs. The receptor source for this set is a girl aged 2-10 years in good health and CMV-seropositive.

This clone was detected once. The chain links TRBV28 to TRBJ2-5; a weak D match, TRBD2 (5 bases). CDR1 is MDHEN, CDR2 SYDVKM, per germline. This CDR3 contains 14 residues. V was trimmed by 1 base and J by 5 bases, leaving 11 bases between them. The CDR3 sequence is CASSLSPGMETQYF. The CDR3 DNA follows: TGTGCCAGCAGTTTATCTCCGGGAATGGAGACCCAGTACTTC.

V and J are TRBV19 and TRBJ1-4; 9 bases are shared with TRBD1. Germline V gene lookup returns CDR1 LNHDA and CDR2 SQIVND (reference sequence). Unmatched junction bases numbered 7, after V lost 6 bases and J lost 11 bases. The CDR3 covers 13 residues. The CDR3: CASSGQGRGKLFF. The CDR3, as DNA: TGTGCCAGTAGCGGACAGGGGAGGGGGAAACTGTTTTTT.

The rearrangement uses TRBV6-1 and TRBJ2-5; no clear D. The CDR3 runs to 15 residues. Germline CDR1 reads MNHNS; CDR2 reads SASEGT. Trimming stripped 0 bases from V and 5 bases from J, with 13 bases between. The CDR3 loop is CASSEALRLVETQYF. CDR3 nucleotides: TGTGCCAGCAGTGAAGCGCTTCGACTTGTGGAGACCCAGTACTTC.

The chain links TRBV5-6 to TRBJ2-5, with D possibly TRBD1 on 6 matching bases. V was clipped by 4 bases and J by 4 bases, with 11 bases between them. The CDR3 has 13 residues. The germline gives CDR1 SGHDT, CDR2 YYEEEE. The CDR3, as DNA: TGTGCCAGCAGCCGACAGGTGCGAGAGACCCAGTACTTC. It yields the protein CASSRQVRETQYF.

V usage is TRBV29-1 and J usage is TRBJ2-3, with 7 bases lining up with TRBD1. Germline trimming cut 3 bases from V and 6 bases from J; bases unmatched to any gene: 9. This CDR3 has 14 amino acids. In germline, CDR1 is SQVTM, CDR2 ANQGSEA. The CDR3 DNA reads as TGCAGCGTTGACGACAGGGTGAAGTGGGATACGCAGTATTTT. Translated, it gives CSVDDRVKWDTQYF.

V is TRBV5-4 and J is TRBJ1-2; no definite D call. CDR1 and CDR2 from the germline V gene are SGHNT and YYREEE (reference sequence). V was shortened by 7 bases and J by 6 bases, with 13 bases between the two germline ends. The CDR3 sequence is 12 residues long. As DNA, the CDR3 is TGTGCCAGCTCTAGGTTCGGGGATGGCTACACCTTC. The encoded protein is CASSRFGDGYTF.

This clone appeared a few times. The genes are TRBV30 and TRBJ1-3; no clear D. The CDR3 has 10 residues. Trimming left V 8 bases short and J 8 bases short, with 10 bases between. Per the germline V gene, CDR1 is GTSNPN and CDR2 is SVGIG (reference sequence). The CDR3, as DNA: TGTGCCCGTGAGGGATACACCATATATTTT. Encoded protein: CAREGYTIYF.

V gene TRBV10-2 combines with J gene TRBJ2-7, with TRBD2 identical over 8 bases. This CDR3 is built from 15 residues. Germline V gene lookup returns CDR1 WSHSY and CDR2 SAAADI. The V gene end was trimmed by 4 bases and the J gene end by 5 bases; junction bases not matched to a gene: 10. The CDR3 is CASSGGLVGEDEQYF. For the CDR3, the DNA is TGCGCCAGCAGTGGGGGACTAGTGGGGGAGGACGAGCAGTACTTC.

CDR3 region: CATSGEQGRWRFNQPQHF. In DNA form, the CDR3 reads TGTGCCACCAGCGGTGAACAGGGGAGATGGAGGTTCAATCAGCCCCAGCATTTT. The chain joins TRBV15 to TRBJ1-5; 7 bases align to TRBD1. This CDR3 spans 18 amino acids. V dropped 5 bases and J dropped 3; count of bases not matched to a gene: 16. Germline CDR1 reads LNHNV; CDR2 reads YYDKDF (reference sequence).

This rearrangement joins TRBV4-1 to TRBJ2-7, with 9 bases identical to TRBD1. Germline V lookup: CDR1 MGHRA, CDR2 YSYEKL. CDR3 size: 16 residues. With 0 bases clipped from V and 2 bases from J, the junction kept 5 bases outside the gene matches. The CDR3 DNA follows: TGCGCCAGCAGCCAAGAGCCTGGGACAGGGACCTACGAGCAGTACTTC. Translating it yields CASSQEPGTGTYEQYF.

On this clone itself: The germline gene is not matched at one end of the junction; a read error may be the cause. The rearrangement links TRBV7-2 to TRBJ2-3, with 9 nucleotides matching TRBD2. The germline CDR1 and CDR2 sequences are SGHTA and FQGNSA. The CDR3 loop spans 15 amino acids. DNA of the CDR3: TGTGCCAGCAGTTTTGTAGCGGGAGTGAGAGATGCGCAGTATTTT. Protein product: CASSFVAGVRDAQYF.

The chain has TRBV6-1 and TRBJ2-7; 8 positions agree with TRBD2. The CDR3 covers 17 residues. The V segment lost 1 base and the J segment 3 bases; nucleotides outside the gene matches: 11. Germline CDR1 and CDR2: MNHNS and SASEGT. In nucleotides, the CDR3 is TGTGCCAGCAGTGAAGGTTCGGGGGGGGAGCCCTACTACGAGCAGTACTTC. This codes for CASSEGSGGEPYYEQYF.

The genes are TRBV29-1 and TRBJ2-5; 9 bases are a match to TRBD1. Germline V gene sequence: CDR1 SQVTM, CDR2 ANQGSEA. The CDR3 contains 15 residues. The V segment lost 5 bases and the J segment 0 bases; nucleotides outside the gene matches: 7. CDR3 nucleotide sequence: TGCAGCGTTCCCCCCGGGACAGGGAACCAAGAGACCCAGTACTTC. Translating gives CSVPPGTGNQETQYF.

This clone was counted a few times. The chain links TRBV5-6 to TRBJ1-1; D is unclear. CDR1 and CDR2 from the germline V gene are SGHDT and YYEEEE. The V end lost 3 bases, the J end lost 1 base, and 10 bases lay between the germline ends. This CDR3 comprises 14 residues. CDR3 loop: CASSYQAPNTEAFF. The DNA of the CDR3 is TGTGCCAGCAGCTATCAGGCGCCGAACACTGAAGCTTTCTTT.

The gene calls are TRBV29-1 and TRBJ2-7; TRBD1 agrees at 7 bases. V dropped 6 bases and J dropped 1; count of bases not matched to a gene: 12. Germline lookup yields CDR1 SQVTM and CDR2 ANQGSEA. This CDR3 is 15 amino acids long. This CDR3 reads CSVFSRGTVSYEQYF. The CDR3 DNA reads TGCAGCGTCTTCAGTAGGGGGACAGTGTCCTACGAGCAGTACTTC.

The CDR3 sequence: CASSWRPSYEQYF. The CDR3 DNA reads TGTGCCAGCAGTTGGCGGCCTTCCTACGAGCAGTACTTC. This chain uses TRBV27 with TRBJ2-7, with D unresolved. CDR1 MNHEY and CDR2 SMNVEV come from the germline V gene (reference sequence). V lost 4 bases to trimming and J lost 1 base, with 8 bases between them. The CDR3 runs 13 residues.

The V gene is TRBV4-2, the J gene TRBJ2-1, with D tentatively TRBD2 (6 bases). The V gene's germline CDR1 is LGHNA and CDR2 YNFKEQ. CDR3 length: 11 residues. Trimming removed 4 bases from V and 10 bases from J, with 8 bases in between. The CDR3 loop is CASSRGEEQFF. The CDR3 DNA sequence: TGTGCCAGCAGCCGGGGGGAAGAGCAGTTCTTC.

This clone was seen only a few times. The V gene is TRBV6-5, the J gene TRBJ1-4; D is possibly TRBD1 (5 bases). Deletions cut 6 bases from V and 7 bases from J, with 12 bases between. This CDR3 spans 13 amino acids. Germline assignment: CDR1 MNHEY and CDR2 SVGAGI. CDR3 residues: CASRPRTFEKLFF. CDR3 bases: TGTGCCAGCAGGCCACGGACATTTGAAAAACTGTTTTTT.

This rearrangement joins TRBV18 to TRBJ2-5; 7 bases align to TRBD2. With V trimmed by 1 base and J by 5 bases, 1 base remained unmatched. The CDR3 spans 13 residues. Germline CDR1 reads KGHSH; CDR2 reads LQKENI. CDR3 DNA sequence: TGTGCCAGCTCACCACTGGGAGGGGAGACCCAGTACTTC. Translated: CASSPLGGETQYF.

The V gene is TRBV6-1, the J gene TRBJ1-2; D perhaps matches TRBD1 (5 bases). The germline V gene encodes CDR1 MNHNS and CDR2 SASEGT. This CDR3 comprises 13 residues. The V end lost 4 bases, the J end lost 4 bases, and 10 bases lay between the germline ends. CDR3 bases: TGTGCCAGCAGTGGTGCCAGGGCCTATGGCTACACCTTC. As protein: CASSGARAYGYTF.

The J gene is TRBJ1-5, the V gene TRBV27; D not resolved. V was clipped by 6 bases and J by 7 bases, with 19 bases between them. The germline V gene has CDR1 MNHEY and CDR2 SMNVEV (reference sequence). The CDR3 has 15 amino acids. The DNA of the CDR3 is TGTGCCAGCAGCCCCAGGCAGGCTATAGGACAGCCCCAGCATTTT. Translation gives CASSPRQAIGQPQHF.

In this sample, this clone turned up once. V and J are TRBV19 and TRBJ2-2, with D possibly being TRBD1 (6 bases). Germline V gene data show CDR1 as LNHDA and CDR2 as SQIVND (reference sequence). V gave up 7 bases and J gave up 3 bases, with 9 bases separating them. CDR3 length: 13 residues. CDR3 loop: CASNRVDTGELFF. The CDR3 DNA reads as TGTGCCAGTAACAGGGTAGACACCGGGGAGCTGTTTTTT.

The CDR3 nucleotides are TGTGCCAGCGCCCAGACTAGTAAGGGTGAGCAGTTCTTC. The encoded protein is CASAQTSKGEQFF. The chain combines TRBV6-1 with TRBJ2-1; possibly TRBD2 for D (6 bases). CDR3 length: 13 residues. V lost 8 bases to trimming and J lost 9 bases, with 17 bases between them. The V gene's germline CDR1 is MNHNS and CDR2 SASEGT.

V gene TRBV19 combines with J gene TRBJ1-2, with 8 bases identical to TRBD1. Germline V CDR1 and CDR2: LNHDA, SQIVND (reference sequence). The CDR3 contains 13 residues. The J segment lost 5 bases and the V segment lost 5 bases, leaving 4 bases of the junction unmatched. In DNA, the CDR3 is TGTGCCAGTAGTCCTACAGGGGGGTATGGCTACACCTTC. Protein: CASSPTGGYGYTF.

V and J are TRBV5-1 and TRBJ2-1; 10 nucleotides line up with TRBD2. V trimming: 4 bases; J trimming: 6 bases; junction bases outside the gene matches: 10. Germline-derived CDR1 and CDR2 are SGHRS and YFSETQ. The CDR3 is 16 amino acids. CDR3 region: CASSPEPGLAFNEQFF. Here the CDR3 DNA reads TGCGCCAGCAGCCCGGAGCCGGGACTAGCGTTCAATGAGCAGTTCTTC.